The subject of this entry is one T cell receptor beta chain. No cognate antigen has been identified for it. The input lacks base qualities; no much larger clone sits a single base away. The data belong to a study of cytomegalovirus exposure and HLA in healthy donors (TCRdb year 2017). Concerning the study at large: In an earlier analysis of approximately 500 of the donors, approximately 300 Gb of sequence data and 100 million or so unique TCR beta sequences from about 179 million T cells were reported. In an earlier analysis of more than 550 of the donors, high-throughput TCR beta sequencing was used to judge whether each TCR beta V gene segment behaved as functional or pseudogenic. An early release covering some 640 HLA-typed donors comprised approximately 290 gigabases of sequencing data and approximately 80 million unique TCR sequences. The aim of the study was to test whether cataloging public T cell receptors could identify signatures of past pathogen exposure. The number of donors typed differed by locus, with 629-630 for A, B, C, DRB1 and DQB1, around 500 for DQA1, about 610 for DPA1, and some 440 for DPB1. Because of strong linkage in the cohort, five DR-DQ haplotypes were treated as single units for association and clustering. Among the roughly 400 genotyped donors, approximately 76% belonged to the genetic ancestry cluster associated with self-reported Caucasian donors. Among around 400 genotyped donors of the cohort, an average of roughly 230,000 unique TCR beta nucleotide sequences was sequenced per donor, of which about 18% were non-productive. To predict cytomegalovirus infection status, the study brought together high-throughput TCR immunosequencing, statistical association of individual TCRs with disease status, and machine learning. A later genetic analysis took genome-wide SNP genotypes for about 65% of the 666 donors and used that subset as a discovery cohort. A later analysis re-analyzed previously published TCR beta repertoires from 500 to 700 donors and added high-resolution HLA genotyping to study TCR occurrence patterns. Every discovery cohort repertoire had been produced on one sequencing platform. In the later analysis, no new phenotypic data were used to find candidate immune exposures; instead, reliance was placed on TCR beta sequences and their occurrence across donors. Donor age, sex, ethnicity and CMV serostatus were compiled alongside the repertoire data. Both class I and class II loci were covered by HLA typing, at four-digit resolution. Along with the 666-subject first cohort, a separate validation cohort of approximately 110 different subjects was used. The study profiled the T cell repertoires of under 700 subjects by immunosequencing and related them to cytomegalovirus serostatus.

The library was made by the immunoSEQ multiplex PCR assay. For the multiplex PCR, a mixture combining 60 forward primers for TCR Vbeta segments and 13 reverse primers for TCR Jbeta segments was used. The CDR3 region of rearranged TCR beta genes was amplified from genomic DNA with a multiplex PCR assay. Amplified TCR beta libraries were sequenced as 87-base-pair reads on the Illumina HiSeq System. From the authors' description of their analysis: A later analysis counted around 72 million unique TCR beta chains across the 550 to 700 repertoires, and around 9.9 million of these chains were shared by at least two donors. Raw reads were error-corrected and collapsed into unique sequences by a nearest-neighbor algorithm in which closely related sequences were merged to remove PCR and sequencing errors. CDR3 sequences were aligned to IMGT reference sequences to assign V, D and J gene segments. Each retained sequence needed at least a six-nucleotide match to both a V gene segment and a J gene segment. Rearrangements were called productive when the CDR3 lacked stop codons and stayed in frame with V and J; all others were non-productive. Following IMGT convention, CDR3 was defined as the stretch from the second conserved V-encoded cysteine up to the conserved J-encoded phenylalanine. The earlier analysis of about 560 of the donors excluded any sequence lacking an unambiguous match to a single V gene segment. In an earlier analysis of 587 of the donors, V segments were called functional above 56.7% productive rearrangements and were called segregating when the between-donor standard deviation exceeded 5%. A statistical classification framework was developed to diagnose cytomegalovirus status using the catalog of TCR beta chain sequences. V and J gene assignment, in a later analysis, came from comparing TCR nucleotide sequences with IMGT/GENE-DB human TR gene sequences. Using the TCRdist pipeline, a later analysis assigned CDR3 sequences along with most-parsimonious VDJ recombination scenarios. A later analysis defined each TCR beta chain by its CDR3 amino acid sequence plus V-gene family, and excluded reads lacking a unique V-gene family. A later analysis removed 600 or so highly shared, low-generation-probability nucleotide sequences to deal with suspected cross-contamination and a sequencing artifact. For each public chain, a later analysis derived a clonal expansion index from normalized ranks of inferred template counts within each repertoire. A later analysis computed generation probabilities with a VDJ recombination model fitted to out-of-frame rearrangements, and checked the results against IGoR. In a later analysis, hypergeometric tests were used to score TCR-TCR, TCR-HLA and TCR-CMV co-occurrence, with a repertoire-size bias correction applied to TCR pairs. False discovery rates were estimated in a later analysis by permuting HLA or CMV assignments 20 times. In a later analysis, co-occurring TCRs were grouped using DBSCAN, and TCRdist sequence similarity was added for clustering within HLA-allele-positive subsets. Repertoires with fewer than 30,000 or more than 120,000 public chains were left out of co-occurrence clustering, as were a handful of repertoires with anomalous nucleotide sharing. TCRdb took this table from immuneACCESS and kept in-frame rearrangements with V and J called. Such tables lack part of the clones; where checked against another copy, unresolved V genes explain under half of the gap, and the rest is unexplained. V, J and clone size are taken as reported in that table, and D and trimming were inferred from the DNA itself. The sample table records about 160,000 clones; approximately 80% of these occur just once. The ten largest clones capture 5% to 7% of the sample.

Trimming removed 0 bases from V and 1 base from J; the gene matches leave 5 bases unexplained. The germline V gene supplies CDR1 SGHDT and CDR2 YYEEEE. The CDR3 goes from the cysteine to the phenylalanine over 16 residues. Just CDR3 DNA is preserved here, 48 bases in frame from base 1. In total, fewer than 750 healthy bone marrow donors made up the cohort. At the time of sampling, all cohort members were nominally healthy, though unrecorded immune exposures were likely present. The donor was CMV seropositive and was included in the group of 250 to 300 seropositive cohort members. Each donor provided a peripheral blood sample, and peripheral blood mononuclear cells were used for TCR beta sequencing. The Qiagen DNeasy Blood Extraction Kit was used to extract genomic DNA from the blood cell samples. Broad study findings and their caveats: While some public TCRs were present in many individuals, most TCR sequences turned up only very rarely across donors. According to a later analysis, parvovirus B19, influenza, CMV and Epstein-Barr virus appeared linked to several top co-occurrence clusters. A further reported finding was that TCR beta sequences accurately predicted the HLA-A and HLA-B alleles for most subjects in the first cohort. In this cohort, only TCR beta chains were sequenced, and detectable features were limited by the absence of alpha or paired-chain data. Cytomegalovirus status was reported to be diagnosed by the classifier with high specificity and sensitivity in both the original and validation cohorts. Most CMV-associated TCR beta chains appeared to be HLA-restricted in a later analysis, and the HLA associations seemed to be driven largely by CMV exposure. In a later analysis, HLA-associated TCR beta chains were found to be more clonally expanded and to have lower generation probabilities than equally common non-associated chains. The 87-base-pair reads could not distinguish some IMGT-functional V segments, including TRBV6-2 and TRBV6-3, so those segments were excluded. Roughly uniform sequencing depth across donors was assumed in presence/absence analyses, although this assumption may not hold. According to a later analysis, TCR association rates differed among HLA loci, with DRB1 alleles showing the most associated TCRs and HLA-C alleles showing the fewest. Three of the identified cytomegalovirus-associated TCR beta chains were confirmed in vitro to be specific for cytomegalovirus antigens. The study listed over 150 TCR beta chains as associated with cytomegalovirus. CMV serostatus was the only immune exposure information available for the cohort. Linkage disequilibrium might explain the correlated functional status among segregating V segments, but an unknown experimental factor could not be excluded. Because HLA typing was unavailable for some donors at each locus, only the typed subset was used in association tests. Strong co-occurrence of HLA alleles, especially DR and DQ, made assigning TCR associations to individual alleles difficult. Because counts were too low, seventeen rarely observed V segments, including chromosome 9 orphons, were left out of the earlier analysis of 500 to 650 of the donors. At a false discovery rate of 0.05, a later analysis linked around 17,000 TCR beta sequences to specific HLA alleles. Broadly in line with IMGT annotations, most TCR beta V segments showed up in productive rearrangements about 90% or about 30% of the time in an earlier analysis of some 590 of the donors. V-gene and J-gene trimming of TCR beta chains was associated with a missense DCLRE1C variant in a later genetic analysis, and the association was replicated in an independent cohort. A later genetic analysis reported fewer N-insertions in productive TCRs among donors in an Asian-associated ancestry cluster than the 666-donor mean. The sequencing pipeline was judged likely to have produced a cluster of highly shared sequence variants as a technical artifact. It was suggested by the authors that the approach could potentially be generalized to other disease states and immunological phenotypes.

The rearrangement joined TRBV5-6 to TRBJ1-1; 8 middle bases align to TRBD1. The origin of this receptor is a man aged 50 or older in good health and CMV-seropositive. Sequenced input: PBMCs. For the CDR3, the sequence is CASSLDGQGWNTEAFF. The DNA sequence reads TGTGCCAGCAGCTTGGATGGACAGGGATGGAACACTGAAGCTTTCTTT.